The clone carrying this T cell receptor beta chain came up once. The antigen remains unidentified. These data come from a study of shared clonotypes between healthy human individuals. Across the whole study: Per-donor plates numbered three CD4 naive, three CD4 memory, two CD8 naive and one CD8 memory. Study-wide findings and caveats: Specimens sampled were limited to blood, with tissue repertoires likely differing. Around 5% of naive CD4 clonotypes were common to a handful of donors.

Produced via immunoSEQ multiplex PCR; TCRdb's table is partial and in-frame only. Of approximately 2,200,000 clones in the sample, more than 85% are singletons; the top ten hold more than 1.5%. Terminally differentiated effector memory CD45RA+ cells were excluded from the naive CD8 cells, which were CD45RO-negative and positively selected for CCR7. This TCR came from a young man in good health. Some clones in this sample may be carry-over from other donors' samples. Sequencing input: naive CD8+ T cells from PBMCs.

The CDR3 DNA sequence: TGTGCCAGCAGCTTAGTAGGTCAGGGGCAGAAAAACATTCAGTACTTC. Translating it yields CASSLVGQGQKNIQYF. The chain uses TRBV7-9 and TRBJ2-4, with a weak D call TRBD1 (6 bases). This CDR3 has 16 residues. The V end was cut by 1 base, the J end by 4 bases, with 14 bases between. Germline V gene sequence: CDR1 SEHNR, CDR2 FQNEAQ (reference sequence).